Listed here is a single T cell receptor beta chain. As yet, its antigen is unknown. These data originate in a study of siplizumab effects on memory and regulatory T cells. Overall study results and limits: Proliferating siplizumab-culture Tregs lacked confirmation of suppressive function. With siplizumab, mappable alloreactive CD4+ clones averaged 68.8% Treg-derived, versus more than 25% in controls.

The CDR3 is made up of 14 amino acids. V lost 5 bases and J lost 8; bases outside the gene matches: 8. Germline-derived CDR1 and CDR2 are SGHTA and FQGNSA. TCRdb's table, derived via immunoSEQ multiplex PCR, lists solely in-frame clones and lacks some. The data show about 120,000 clones, 94% seen once. Input material: non-Treg CD4+ T cells sorted from blood. The genes are TRBV7-2 and TRBJ1-4, with TRBD1 matching over 7 bases. The sequence was collected from a human donor in good health. CDR3 sequence (DNA): TGTGCCAGCAGCCCCCGGACAGGACGAGAAAAACTGTTTTTT. Its translation is CASSPRTGREKLFF.